The following is a TCR beta chain sequence with its context. This PCR relied on a set of 60 Vbeta primers and 13 Jbeta primers. Sequencing was performed with immunoSEQ multiplex PCR; in TCRdb, only in-frame clones are kept and a portion is missing. Among about 75,000 clones listed, roughly 82% were seen once. The CDR3 extends over 16 amino acids. V trimming: 5 bases; J trimming: 9 bases; junction bases outside the gene matches: 9. Germline-derived CDR1 and CDR2 are MNHNY and SVGAGI (reference sequence). The data were obtained in a study of cytomegalovirus exposure and HLA in healthy donors. Input material: PBMCs. This receptor was obtained from a man in his sixties or seventies in good health and CMV-seropositive. The V and J genes are TRBV6-6 and TRBJ2-4; 14 positions match TRBD2. The CDR3 bases are TGTGCCAGCAGTAATCGACTAGCGGGGGGGCGGGGCATTCAGTACTTC. Translated, it gives CASSNRLAGGRGIQYF.